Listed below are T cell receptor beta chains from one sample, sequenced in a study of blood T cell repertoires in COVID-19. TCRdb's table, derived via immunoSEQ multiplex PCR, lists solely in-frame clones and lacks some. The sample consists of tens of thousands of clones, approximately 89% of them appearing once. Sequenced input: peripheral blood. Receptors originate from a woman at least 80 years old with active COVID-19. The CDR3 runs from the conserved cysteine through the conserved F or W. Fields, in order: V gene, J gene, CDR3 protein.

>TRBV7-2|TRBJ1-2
CASSLAFGVQGYGYTF
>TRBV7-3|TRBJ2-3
CASSRSVADTQYF
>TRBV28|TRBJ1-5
CASSRPGHSNQPQHF
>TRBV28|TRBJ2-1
CASTNGRQGTDEQFF
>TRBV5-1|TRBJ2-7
CASSPLAGGPYEQYF
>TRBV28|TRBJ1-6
CASSGLQGGYSSPLHF
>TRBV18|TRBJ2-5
CASSPPGTTLETQYF
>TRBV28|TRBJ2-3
CASSLRISGTSRVDTQYF
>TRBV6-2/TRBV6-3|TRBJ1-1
CASSYTSGRTEAFF
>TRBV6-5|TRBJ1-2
CASTGTANYGYTF
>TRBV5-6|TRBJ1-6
CASSRGTGGNSPLHF
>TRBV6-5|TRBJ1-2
CASRRGQGAYGYTF
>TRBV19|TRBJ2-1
CASSMGTSGRFPSSYNEQFF
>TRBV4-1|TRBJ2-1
CASSPRQGVYNEQFF
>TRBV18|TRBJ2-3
CASSPQSGRTDTQYF
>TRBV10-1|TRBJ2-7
CASSGSDRGCYEQYF
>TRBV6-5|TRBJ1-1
CASSPRDSEAFF
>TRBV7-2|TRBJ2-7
CASSSQGVAYEQYF
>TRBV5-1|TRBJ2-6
CASSLGPMGGGSGANVLTF
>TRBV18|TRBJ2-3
CASCMYLAASTDTQYF
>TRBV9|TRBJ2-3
CASSVGRTTSTDTQYF
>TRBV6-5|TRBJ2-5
CASSYGLAGGETQYF
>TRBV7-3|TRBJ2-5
CASTLSGAGGETQYF
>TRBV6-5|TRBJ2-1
CASSYRSLTPYNEQFF
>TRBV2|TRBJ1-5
CASSGNRDSNQPQHF
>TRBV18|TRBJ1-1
CASSPGQGYNTEAFF
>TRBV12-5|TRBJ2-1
CASGLFNNEQFF
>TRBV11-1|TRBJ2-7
CASSLGDSLSYEQYF
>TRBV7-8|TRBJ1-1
CASSLIKRQMNTEAFF